The 22 T cell receptor beta chains below all came from one sample that was sequenced in a study of blood T cell repertoires in COVID-19. Clones were read by immunoSEQ multiplex PCR, and TCRdb kept only the in-frame ones, dropping some. Of about 110,000 clones in the sample, over 75% were seen once. Material for sequencing was peripheral blood. These receptors were collected from a woman in her seventies with acute or convalescent COVID-19.

The chain carries TRBV4-2 and TRBJ2-1; 7 bases are shared with TRBD2. V lost 0 bases to trimming and J lost 16 bases; unmatched junction nucleotides: 21. CDR1 is LGHNA and CDR2 is YNFKEQ in the germline V gene. The CDR3 has 17 amino acids. The DNA for the CDR3 is TGTGCCAGCAGCCAAGATCGGAGGGCACCGAGTGGCGGGGGTCTTTTCTTC. Protein sequence: CASSQDRRAPSGGGLFF.

This clone has more than one count but fewer than ten. This chain joins TRBV7-9 and TRBJ1-1; 7 nucleotides agree with TRBD1. V lost 5 bases and J lost 2; bases outside the gene matches: 5. The CDR3 consists of 14 residues. Per germline, CDR1 SEHNR and CDR2 FQNEAQ (reference sequence). The CDR3 nucleotides read TGTGCCAGCAGCCCGCAGGGGGGAAACACTGAAGCTTTCTTT. It yields the protein CASSPQGGNTEAFF. Variable domain in full (rest from reference TRBV7-9 and TRBJ1-1): DTGVSQNPRHKITKRGQNVTFRCDPISEHNRLYWYRQTLGQGPEFLTYFQNEAQLEKSRLLSDRFSAERPKGSFSTLEIQRTEQGDSAMYLCASSPQGGNTEAFFGQGTRLTVV.

This chain joins TRBV5-1 and TRBJ1-2; TRBD1 might be the D (5 bases). V was clipped by 2 bases and J by 4 bases, with 21 bases between them. The germline gives CDR1 SGHRS, CDR2 YFSETQ. The CDR3 runs 17 residues. CDR3 coding DNA: TGCGCCAGCAGCTTAGAACCCCAGGGATTGGGATTCTATGGCTACACCTTC. Protein product: CASSLEPQGLGFYGYTF.

The rearrangement uses TRBV15 and TRBJ2-5, with D perhaps matching TRBD1 (5 bases). The ends were cut back, 1 base at V and 10 bases at J, with 10 bases in the middle. CDR1 and CDR2 from the germline V gene are LNHNV and YYDKDF (reference sequence). The CDR3 contains 12 residues. The CDR3 reads CATSRAQGIQYF. The CDR3 nucleotides read TGTGCCACCAGCAGAGCCCAGGGCATCCAGTACTTC.

The V and J genes are TRBV6-6 and TRBJ2-1; D may be TRBD1 (6 bases). This CDR3 comprises 16 residues. Trimming removed 2 bases from V and 9 bases from J, with 20 bases in between. Germline V gives CDR1 MNHNY, CDR2 SVGAGI (reference sequence). The CDR3 DNA is TGTGCCAGCAGTTACCCACAGGGTTCGGTGCAGGGTGAGCAGTTCTTC. Translated: CASSYPQGSVQGEQFF.

The chain couples TRBV5-1 to TRBJ1-6, with D possibly matching TRBD1 (5 bases). The germline gives CDR1 SGHRS, CDR2 YFSETQ. The CDR3 length is 13 residues. Trimming cost V 7 bases and J 4 bases, with 9 bases left between them. CDR3 loop: CASRAGYNSPLHF. The CDR3 DNA reads as TGCGCCAGCCGGGCAGGGTATAATTCACCCCTCCACTTT.

This rearrangement joins TRBV2 to TRBJ1-5; the D is unclear. V lost 2 bases and J 4 bases, leaving 6 bases between the germline ends. The CDR3 covers 13 residues. Germline-derived CDR1 and CDR2 are SNHLY and FYNNEI. CDR3 protein: CASSERFNQPQHF. In DNA, the CDR3 is TGTGCCAGCAGTGAACGGTTTAATCAGCCCCAGCATTTT.

The rearrangement uses TRBV6-5 and TRBJ2-5, with a tentative D call TRBD1 (5 bases). This CDR3 region has 16 residues. V was shortened by 1 base and J by 2 bases, with 14 bases between the two germline ends. The V gene's germline CDR1 is MNHEY and CDR2 SVGAGI. The DNA of the CDR3 is TGTGCCAGCAGTTACTTGGCAGGGATCGCTCAAGAGACCCAGTACTTC. Protein product: CASSYLAGIAQETQYF.

This clone was counted a single time. The CDR3 DNA reads TGTGCCAGTACCCAGCGGGTCTCAGGGCACTATGGCTACACCTTC. Protein: CASTQRVSGHYGYTF. The chain is built from TRBV19 and TRBJ1-2; tentative D call: TRBD1 (5 bases). The CDR3 totals 15 residues. CDR1 and CDR2 from the germline V gene are LNHDA and SQIVND (reference sequence). V was shortened by 7 bases and J by 3 bases, with 18 bases between the two germline ends.

V and J are TRBV18 and TRBJ1-4; D uncertain. This CDR3 region has 14 residues. Germline V gives CDR1 KGHSH, CDR2 LQKENI. Trimming shortened V by 3 bases and J by 0 bases, and 5 bases separated the two germline ends. This CDR3 is CASSPAATNEKLFF. In DNA form, the CDR3 reads TGTGCCAGCTCACCGGCTGCAACTAATGAAAAACTGTTTTTT.

The table lists this clone with a count of one. The rearrangement joins TRBV28 to TRBJ2-5; D perhaps matches TRBD2 (6 bases). This CDR3 has 14 residues. Trimming removed 3 bases from V and 1 base from J, with 9 bases in between. Looked up from germline, CDR1 is MDHEN and CDR2 is SYDVKM. The CDR3 region has the DNA TGTGCCAGCAGTTTGGGAGGAGGCCAAGAGACCCAGTACTTC. As protein: CASSLGGGQETQYF.

In its sample, this clone was seen a few times. This chain uses TRBV28 with TRBJ1-2; 9 bases align to TRBD1. CDR3 length: 16 amino acids. Looked up from germline, CDR1 is MDHEN and CDR2 is SYDVKM. V was pared by 5 bases and J by 4 bases, with 11 bases of the junction left unmatched. In DNA form, the CDR3 reads TGTGCCAGCAGTCTACTCCCGGGACAGGGACGCTATGGCTACACCTTC. Protein product: CASSLLPGQGRYGYTF.

The chain is built from TRBV7-8 and TRBJ2-1; 11 nucleotides line up with TRBD2. Losses at the gene ends were 2 bases for V and 7 bases for J; bases not matched to a gene: 10. This CDR3 region has 17 residues. In germline, CDR1 is SGHVS, CDR2 FQNEAQ. The CDR3 nucleotides read TGTGCCAGCAGCTTACGTCTAGCGGGAGGTGGGGGAAATGAGCAGTTCTTC. This sequence encodes CASSLRLAGGGGNEQFF.

The chain couples TRBV5-4 to TRBJ2-3; D ambiguous. V was shortened by 4 bases and J by 0 bases, with 18 bases between the two germline ends. The CDR3 runs to 17 residues. Germline CDR1 SGHNT, CDR2 YYREEE (reference sequence). In nucleotides, the CDR3 is TGTGCCAGCAGCCCCCAAAACCCAGTATCGAGCACAGATACGCAGTATTTT. It encodes CASSPQNPVSSTDTQYF.

The V and J genes are TRBV11-2 and TRBJ1-2; 7 bases match TRBD1. The CDR3 spans 13 residues. Trimming took 5 bases from V and 3 from J; bases not matched to a gene: 3. Germline V gene data show CDR1 as SGHAT and CDR2 as FQNNGV. This CDR3 reads CASSPDRDYGYTF. In nucleotides, the CDR3 is TGTGCCAGCAGCCCCGACAGGGACTATGGCTACACCTTC.

The gene calls are TRBV27 and TRBJ1-4; a weak D match, TRBD1 (5 bases). In germline, CDR1 is MNHEY, CDR2 SMNVEV (reference sequence). The CDR3 contains 16 residues. Trimming took off 6 bases at V and 3 bases at J, with 17 bases between the two ends. Here the CDR3 reads CASRGAGEPANEKLFF. CDR3 DNA sequence: TGTGCCAGCAGAGGGGCAGGCGAGCCTGCTAATGAAAAACTGTTTTTT.

The chain has TRBV28 and TRBJ2-1, with 7 bases identical to TRBD1. The junction had 12 bases not matched to a gene; V was cut back by 9 bases and J by 7 bases. CDR3 length equals 14 residues. The germline V gene has CDR1 MDHEN and CDR2 SYDVKM. The CDR3 loop is CASFRDRTINEQFF. The CDR3 bases are TGTGCCAGTTTCCGGGACAGAACAATAAATGAGCAGTTCTTC. The entire variable domain, with the rest obtained from reference TRBV28 and TRBJ2-1, is as follows: DVKVTQSSRYLVKRTGEKVFLECVQDMDHENMFWYRQDPGLGLRLIYFSYDVKMKEKGDIPEGYSVSREKKERFSLILESASTNQTSMYLCASFRDRTINEQFFGPGTRLTVL.

V and J are TRBV11-2 and TRBJ2-7; TRBD1 agrees at 8 bases. CDR3 length: 15 amino acids. Germline-derived CDR1 and CDR2 are SGHAT and FQNNGV. The V segment lost 0 bases and the J segment 7 bases; nucleotides outside the gene matches: 8. The CDR3 loop is CASSLDFDRGGEQYF. The DNA for the CDR3 is TGTGCCAGCAGCTTAGATTTCGACAGGGGAGGTGAGCAGTACTTC. The variable domain in full, completed from reference TRBV11-2 and TRBJ2-7, reads EAGVAQSPRYKIIEKRQSVAFWCNPISGHATLYWYQQILGQGPKLLIQFQNNGVVDDSQLPKDRFSAERLKGVDSTLKIQPAKLEDSAVYLCASSLDFDRGGEQYFGPGTRLTVT.

The gene calls are TRBV19 and TRBJ2-7; 8 bases line up with TRBD1. This CDR3 is built from 16 residues. V lost 0 bases, J lost 5 bases, and 9 bases stayed unmatched. Germline V gene lookup returns CDR1 LNHDA and CDR2 SQIVND (reference sequence). The CDR3: CASSIDLRGQGDEQYF. The CDR3 coding sequence is TGTGCCAGTAGTATAGATCTGAGAGGACAGGGCGACGAGCAGTACTTC.

This chain uses TRBV7-2 with TRBJ1-1; weak D call: TRBD1 (5 bases). Germline values: CDR1 SGHTA, CDR2 FQGNSA. V was shortened by 3 bases and J by 1 base, with 9 bases between the two germline ends. CDR3 size: 14 residues. The CDR3 DNA reads as TGTGCCAGCAGCTTCCAGGGATCGAACACTGAAGCTTTCTTT. Protein product: CASSFQGSNTEAFF.

The chain has TRBV7-3 and TRBJ2-5; a possible D gene is TRBD2 (7 bases). Trimming pared 0 bases from V and 5 bases from J, leaving 13 bases between. The CDR3 is made up of 15 amino acids. In germline, CDR1 is SGHTA, CDR2 FQGTGA. The CDR3 bases are TGTGCCAGCAGCTTAACGGCGGGGGCGTATGAGACCCAGTACTTC. It specifies CASSLTAGAYETQYF.

V usage is TRBV7-3 and J usage is TRBJ1-5, with unresolved D. Germline CDR1 and CDR2: SGHTA and FQGTGA. Trimming took 2 bases from V and 5 from J, leaving 13 bases between them. CDR3 length: 15 residues. CDR3 amino acids: CASSLRGGRDQPQHF. CDR3 nucleotides: TGTGCCAGCAGCTTACGGGGAGGGAGGGATCAGCCCCAGCATTTT.